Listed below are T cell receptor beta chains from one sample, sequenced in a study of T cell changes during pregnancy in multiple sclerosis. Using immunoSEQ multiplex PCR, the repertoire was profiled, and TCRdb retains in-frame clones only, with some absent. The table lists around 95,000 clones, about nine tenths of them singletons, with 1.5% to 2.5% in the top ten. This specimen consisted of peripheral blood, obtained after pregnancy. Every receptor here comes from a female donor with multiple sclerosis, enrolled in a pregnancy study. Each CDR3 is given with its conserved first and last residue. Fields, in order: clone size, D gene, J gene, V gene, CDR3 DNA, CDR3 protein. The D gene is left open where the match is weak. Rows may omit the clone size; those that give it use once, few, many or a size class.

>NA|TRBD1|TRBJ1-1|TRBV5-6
TGTGCCAGCAGCTTGGGACAGGGCACAATGAACACTGAAGCTTTCTTT
CASSLGQGTMNTEAFF
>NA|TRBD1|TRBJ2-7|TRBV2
TGTGCCAGCAGGAGACAGGGGCTACCCTACGAGCAGTACTTC
CASRRQGLPYEQYF
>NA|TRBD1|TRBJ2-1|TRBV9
TGTGCCAGCAGCGTAGCTTTGGGACAGGGGTATAAGCCCAATGAGCAGTTCTTC
CASSVALGQGYKPNEQFF
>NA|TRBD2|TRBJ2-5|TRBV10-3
TGTGCCATCACGGCTAGCGGCCAAGAGACCCAGTACTTC
CAITASGQETQYF
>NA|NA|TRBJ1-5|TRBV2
TGTGCCAGCAGTGAAAGGGGGAGTAGCAATCAGCCCCAGCATTTT
CASSERGSSNQPQHF
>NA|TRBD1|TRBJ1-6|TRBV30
TGTGCCTGGAGCCTAGGGGGCGCGTTGGATTCACCCCTCCACTTT
CAWSLGGALDSPLHF
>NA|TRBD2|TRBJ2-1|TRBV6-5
TGTGCCAGCTGGCAGGCGCGGGGGGGCTTTAATGAGCAGTTCTTC
CASWQARGGFNEQFF
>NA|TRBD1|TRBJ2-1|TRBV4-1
TGCGCCAGCAGCCAATTCAGGACAGGGGGCAATGAGCAGTTCTTC
CASSQFRTGGNEQFF
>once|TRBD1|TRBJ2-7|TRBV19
TGTGCCAGTAGTATAGGTAGTGGGACAGGGGGATACGAGCAGTACTTC
CASSIGSGTGGYEQYF
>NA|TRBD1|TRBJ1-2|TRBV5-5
TGTGCCAGCAGCGCGTGGACAGGGGAAATCTATGGCTACACCTTC
CASSAWTGEIYGYTF
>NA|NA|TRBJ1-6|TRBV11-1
TGTGCCAGCAGCTCACTCAATTCACCCCTCCACTTT
CASSSLNSPLHF
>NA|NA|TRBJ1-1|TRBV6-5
TGTGCCAGCAGTTACAGCGGACAGATGAACACTGAAGCTTTCTTT
CASSYSGQMNTEAFF
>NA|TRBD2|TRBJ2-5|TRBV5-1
TGCGCCAGCAGCCTGCGACTAGCGGGGGGGATGGAGACCCAGTACTTC
CASSLRLAGGMETQYF
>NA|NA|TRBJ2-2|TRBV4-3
TGCGCCAGCAGCCAAGATTTTGCTACTGGTACCGGGGAGCTGTTTTTT
CASSQDFATGTGELFF
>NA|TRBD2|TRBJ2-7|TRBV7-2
TGTGCCAGCAGCTATACCGGGACTAGCCATAACGAGCAGTACTTC
CASSYTGTSHNEQYF
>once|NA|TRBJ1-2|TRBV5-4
TGTGCCAGCAGCGGATGGACAGACTCCTATGGCTACACCTTC
CASSGWTDSYGYTF
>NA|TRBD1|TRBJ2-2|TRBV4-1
TGCGCCAGCAGCCAACCGCGGACAGGTCCCACCGGGGAGCTGTTTTTT
CASSQPRTGPTGELFF
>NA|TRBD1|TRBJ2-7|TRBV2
TGTGCCAGCATCCCCGGGACAGGGGAATACGAGCAGTACTTC
CASIPGTGEYEQYF
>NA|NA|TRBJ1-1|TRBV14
TGTGCCAGCAGCCAAGTGCGGAACACTGAAGCTTTCTTT
CASSQVRNTEAFF
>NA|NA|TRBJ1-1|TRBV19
TGTGCCAGTAGCAAACAGGGTCAGTTGAACACTGAAGCTTTCTTT
CASSKQGQLNTEAFF
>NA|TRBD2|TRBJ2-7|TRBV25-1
TGTGCCAGCAGTGACTTTGGACGGGGGGTCTCCTACGAGCAGTACTTC
CASSDFGRGVSYEQYF
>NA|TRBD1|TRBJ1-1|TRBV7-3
TGTGCCAGCAGCCGACAGGGGGCGGCCACTGAAGCTTTCTTT
CASSRQGAATEAFF
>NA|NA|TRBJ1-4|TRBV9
TGTGCCAGCAGCACACGGGAATCGAATGAAAAACTGTTTTTT
CASSTRESNEKLFF
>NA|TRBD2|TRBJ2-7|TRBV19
TGTGCCAGTAGTATACTCTCTAGCGGGAGCGCCTCCTACGAGCAGTACTTC
CASSILSSGSASYEQYF
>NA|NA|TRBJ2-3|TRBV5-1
TGCGCCAGCAGCTTGGGGTACCGGAGCACAGATACGCAGTATTTT
CASSLGYRSTDTQYF
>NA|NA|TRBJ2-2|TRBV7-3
TGTGCCAGCACCTCTTGGGCGGGTTCAAACACCGGGGAGCTGTTTTTT
CASTSWAGSNTGELFF
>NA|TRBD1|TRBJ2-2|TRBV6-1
TGTGCCAGCAGTACTAGACAGGGGGCCGGGGAGCTGTTTTTT
CASSTRQGAGELFF